This T cell receptor beta chain comes out of a study of OX40 agonist ivuxolimab in advanced cancers. Study overall: The dose of intravenous ivuxolimab that patients received every 2 weeks ranged from 0.01 to 10 mg/kg. About 42% of patients had received prior checkpoint inhibitor therapy.

Points on this clone: The antigen remains unidentified.

The V end was cut by 5 bases, the J end by 0 bases, with 17 bases between. This CDR3 is 16 amino acids long. The germline CDR1 and CDR2 sequences are KGHSH and LQKENI. Method: immunoSEQ multiplex PCR; TCRdb's copy keeps in-frame clones and lacks some. The sample lists some 28,000 clones, about nine tenths occurring once. Exclusion of a patient followed from autoimmune disease history or systemic immunosuppression. The study, taken as a whole, reports: It was also the case that some nonresponders had low normalized T-cell clonal expansion.

This TCR was recovered from an adult with an advanced solid tumor such as melanoma, head and neck, liver or kidney cancer. This specimen was CD4+ or CD8+ T cells sorted from blood, taken in a trial of the OX40 agonist ivuxolimab. V gene TRBV18 combines with J gene TRBJ2-7, with D possibly being TRBD2 (5 bases). The CDR3: CASSGLDGYRSYEQYF. CDR3 coding DNA: TGTGCCAGCTCAGGACTCGACGGATACCGCTCCTACGAGCAGTACTTC.